The 7 T cell receptor beta chains presented below share a single source sample, sequenced in a study of yellow fever vaccine responses in identical twins. TCRdb re-called the RT-PCR reads through MiXCR, storing one row per CDR3 protein. Of thousands of distinct CDR3 sequences listed, 75% to 90% are singletons. The source was T cells from blood (PBMCs), unsorted or a sorted subset (not recorded which), collected before or after yellow fever vaccination (not recorded which). All receptors derive from a woman aged 18-29 years who received the yellow fever vaccine.

The chain has TRBV30 and TRBJ1-6; D is perhaps TRBD1 (6 bases). The CDR3 spans 16 residues. V was cut by 4 bases and J by 7 bases, with 20 bases left in between. Germline CDR1 GTSNPN, CDR2 SVGIG (reference sequence). CDR3 sequence: CAWTGQGLSTNSPLHF. The DNA of the CDR3 is TGTGCCTGGACAGGTCAGGGGCTATCGACAAATTCACCCCTCCACTTT.

The table lists this clonotype with a few counts. The chain carries TRBV5-6 and TRBJ2-3, with D possibly being TRBD1 or TRBD2 (5 bases each). The CDR3 has 16 amino acids. V was clipped by 1 base and J by 0 bases, with 12 bases between them. Germline loops: CDR1 SGHDT, CDR2 YYEEEE. DNA for the CDR3: TGTGCCAGCAGCTTGAGTGGGACCACTAGCACAGATACGCAGTATTTT. It yields the protein CASSLSGTTSTDTQYF.

The rearrangement joins TRBV20-1 to TRBJ2-7; D might be TRBD1 (5 bases). The V gene lost 3 bases and the J gene lost 1 base, with 10 bases spanning the gap. Germline CDR1 reads DFQATT; CDR2 reads SNEGSKA (reference sequence). This CDR3 is built from 13 residues. CDR3 DNA sequence: TGCAGTGCTAGTAAGGGGCCGTCCTACGAGCAGTACTTC. Its translation: CSASKGPSYEQYF.

The chain joins TRBV28 to TRBJ2-1, with D possibly matching TRBD2 (6 bases). Trimming took off 3 bases at V and 5 bases at J, with 14 bases between the two ends. Germline values: CDR1 MDHEN, CDR2 SYDVKM. This CDR3 is built from 15 residues. The CDR3 sequence: CASSLGLARHNEQFF. CDR3 nucleotide sequence: TGTGCCAGCAGTTTGGGGCTAGCGAGGCACAATGAGCAGTTCTTC.

This chain links TRBV18 with TRBJ1-1; D is uncertain. Germline CDR1 is KGHSH and CDR2 is LQKENI. CDR3 length: 14 residues. V was cut by 2 bases and J by 1 base, with 8 bases left in between. DNA for the CDR3: TGTGCCAGCTCACCAATTTTGGGGAACACTGAAGCTTTCTTT. Protein sequence: CASSPILGNTEAFF.

The rearrangement uses TRBV20-1 and TRBJ2-1; D unresolved. Between the trimmed V and J ends, which lost 3 bases and 8 bases, there was a span of 11 bases. The CDR3 has 12 amino acids. CDR1 and CDR2 (germline): DFQATT, SNEGSKA (reference sequence). The DNA for the CDR3 is TGCAGTGCTAGGGAAGCCGTCTATGAGCAGTTCTTC. Translated: CSAREAVYEQFF.

The chain carries TRBV11-1 and TRBJ2-3; TRBD2 agrees at 8 bases. The V and J ends lost 6 bases and 0 bases, in that order; junction bases with no gene match: 2. Germline V gene data show CDR1 as SGHAT and CDR2 as FQDESV (reference sequence). This CDR3 contains 14 residues. The CDR3 reads CASSPSGSTDTQYF. CDR3 DNA sequence: TGTGCCAGCAGTCCTAGCGGGAGCACAGATACGCAGTATTTT.